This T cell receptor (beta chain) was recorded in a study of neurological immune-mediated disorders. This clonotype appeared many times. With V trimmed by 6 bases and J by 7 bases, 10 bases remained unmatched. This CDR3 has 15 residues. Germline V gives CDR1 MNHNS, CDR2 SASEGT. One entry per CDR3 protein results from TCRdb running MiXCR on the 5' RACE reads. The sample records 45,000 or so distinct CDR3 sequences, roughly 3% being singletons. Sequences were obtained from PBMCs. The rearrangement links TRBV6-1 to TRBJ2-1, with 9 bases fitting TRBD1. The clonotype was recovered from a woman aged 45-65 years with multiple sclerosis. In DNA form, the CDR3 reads TGTGCCAGCAGGATGGACAGGGGCACACTGAATGAGCAGTTCTTC. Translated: CASRMDRGTLNEQFF.